These T cell receptor beta chains were read from a single sample in a study of blood T cell repertoires in COVID-19. Here immunoSEQ multiplex PCR was the method, and the copy in TCRdb shows in-frame clones only, minus some. Found here are roughly 100,000 clones, approximately 80% of them singletons; the top ten hold under 25%. What was sequenced was peripheral blood. The receptors stem from a man aged 65 to 85 with active or convalescent COVID-19. CDR3s include the opening cysteine and the closing phenylalanine or tryptophan. D genes are given only for firm matches. Rows give clone size only sometimes, using once, few, many, or a class for an expanded clone.

v_gene	abundance	d_gene	j_gene	CDR3aa	CDR3nt
TRBV4-2	once	-	TRBJ1-1	CASSPSQGNTEAFF	TGTGCCAGCAGCCCATCTCAGGGGAACACTGAAGCTTTCTTT
TRBV21-1	-	-	TRBJ1-6	CASRPEDSPLHF	TGTGCCAGCAGACCCGAGGATTCACCCCTCCACTTT
TRBV7-9	once	TRBD1	TRBJ1-4	CASSSRGTGGGEKLFF	TGTGCCAGCAGCTCAAGAGGGACAGGGGGCGGTGAAAAACTGTTTTTT
TRBV6-1	once	-	TRBJ1-4	CASSEVGAGDEKLFF	TGTGCCAGCAGTGAAGTTGGGGCAGGGGATGAAAAACTGTTTTTT
TRBV3-1/TRBV3-2	-	TRBD2	TRBJ2-5	CASRLGLAGPETQYF	TGTGCCAGCAGATTAGGACTAGCGGGCCCAGAGACCCAGTACTTC
TRBV3-1/TRBV3-2	-	TRBD2	TRBJ2-1	CASSQEVGLAHNEQFF	TGTGCCAGCAGCCAAGAAGTAGGACTAGCTCACAATGAGCAGTTCTTC
TRBV5-5	-	TRBD1	TRBJ1-2	CASSLSPRGADYGYTF	TGTGCCAGCAGCTTGTCCCCCAGGGGGGCGGACTATGGCTACACCTTC
TRBV25-1	-	TRBD1	TRBJ1-1	CASSAIGQGVTEAFF	TGTGCCAGCAGTGCTATCGGACAGGGGGTCACTGAAGCTTTCTTT
TRBV28	few	TRBD1	TRBJ2-7	CASRGGQGLEQYF	TGTGCCAGCAGGGGAGGACAGGGTCTGGAGCAGTACTTC
TRBV5-1	-	TRBD2	TRBJ2-5	CASSLESGKWETQYF	TGCGCCAGCAGCTTGGAAAGCGGGAAGTGGGAGACCCAGTACTTC
TRBV4-2	-	TRBD1	TRBJ1-3	CASSLGQESSGNTIYF	TGTGCCAGCAGCCTTGGACAGGAGAGCTCTGGAAACACCATATATTTT
TRBV28	-	-	TRBJ1-1	CASSLLGGTEAFF	TGTGCCAGCAGTTTATTAGGGGGCACTGAAGCTTTCTTT
TRBV9	-	TRBD1	TRBJ2-7	CASSPVGTGSYEQYF	TGTGCCAGCAGCCCAGTTGGGACAGGATCCTACGAGCAGTACTTC
TRBV4-1	-	-	TRBJ2-5	CASSQEEGWETQYF	TGCGCCAGCAGCCAAGAGGAGGGCTGGGAGACCCAGTACTTC
TRBV5-6	-	-	TRBJ1-1	CASSTWEVGPGAFF	TGTGCCAGCAGCACCTGGGAGGTGGGGCCGGGCGCTTTCTTT